Presented here are 4 T cell receptor beta chains from one specimen sequenced in a study of beta chain features in type 1 diabetes. Investigators reverse transcribed all isolated RNA, so they sequenced expressed TCRB transcripts. Data came from immunoSEQ multiplex PCR; TCRdb stores just in-frame clones and leaves some out. The profile shows some 410,000 clones, more than 11% of them singletons. The sequencing sample was made of naive CD4+ T cells from blood. The receptors here all came from a young man in good health.

The chain uses TRBV18 and TRBJ2-5; D assignment may be TRBD1 or TRBD2 (5 bases each). Germline CDR1 KGHSH, CDR2 LQKENI. The length of the CDR3 is 15 residues. The ends were cut back, 5 bases at V and 5 bases at J, with 18 bases in the middle. In DNA, the CDR3 is TGTGCCAGCTCATCCGTATGGGGGACGGAGGAGACCCAGTACTTC. Translation gives CASSSVWGTEETQYF.

J is TRBJ2-4 and V is TRBV28; D is possibly TRBD1 (5 bases). CDR1 is MDHEN, CDR2 SYDVKM, per germline. The V and J ends lost 6 bases and 0 bases respectively, with 12 bases between them. The CDR3 consists of 15 residues. CDR3 DNA: TGTGCCAGCAGCATGGGGCAGCTAGCCAAAAACATTCAGTACTTC. It yields the protein CASSMGQLAKNIQYF.

V and J are TRBV25-1 and TRBJ1-2; D is undetermined. The V gene's germline CDR1 is MGHDK and CDR2 SYGVNS. The CDR3 covers 14 residues. The V end was cut by 3 bases, the J end by 2 bases, with 10 bases between. CDR3 coding DNA: TGTGCCAGCAGTGAGCCGGGAAGCAACTATGGCTACACCTTC. Protein: CASSEPGSNYGYTF.

This clone has a handful of counts. The chain has TRBV30 and TRBJ1-2; no clear D gene. This CDR3 is 13 amino acids long. Germline V gives CDR1 GTSNPN, CDR2 SVGIG (reference sequence). Trimming removed 0 bases from V and 2 bases from J, with 7 bases in between. CDR3 amino acids: CAWSVINNYGYTF. The CDR3 DNA reads as TGTGCCTGGAGTGTTATAAACAACTATGGCTACACCTTC. Looking up the rest from reference TRBV30 and TRBJ1-2 gives the full variable domain: SQTIHQWPATLVQPVGSPLSLECTVEGTSNPNLYWYRQAAGRGLQLLFYSVGIGQISSEVPQNLSASRPQDRQFILSSKKLLLSDSGFYLCAWSVINNYGYTFGSGTRLTVV.